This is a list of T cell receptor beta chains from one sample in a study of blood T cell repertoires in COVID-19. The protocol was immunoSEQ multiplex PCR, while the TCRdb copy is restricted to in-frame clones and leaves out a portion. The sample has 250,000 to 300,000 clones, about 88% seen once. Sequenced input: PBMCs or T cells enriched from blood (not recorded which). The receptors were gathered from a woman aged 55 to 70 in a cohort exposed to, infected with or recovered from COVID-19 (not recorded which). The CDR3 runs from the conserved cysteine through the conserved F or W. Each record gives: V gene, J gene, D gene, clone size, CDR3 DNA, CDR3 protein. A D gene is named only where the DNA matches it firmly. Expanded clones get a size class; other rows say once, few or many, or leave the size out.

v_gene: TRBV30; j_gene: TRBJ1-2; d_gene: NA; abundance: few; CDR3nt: TGTGCCTGGAGTTTGGGCATTAACTATGGCTACACCTTC; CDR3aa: CAWSLGINYGYTF
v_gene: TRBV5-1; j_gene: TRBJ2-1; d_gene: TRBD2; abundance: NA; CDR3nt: TGCGCCAGCAGCTTGGCAAAGACTAGCGGGAGGGCCAGGGATGAGCAGTTCTTC; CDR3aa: CASSLAKTSGRARDEQFF
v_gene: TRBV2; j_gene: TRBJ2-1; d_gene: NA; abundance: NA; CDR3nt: TGTGCCAGCAGTGAAAACAGCGGTAGCTACAATGAGCAGTTCTTC; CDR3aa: CASSENSGSYNEQFF
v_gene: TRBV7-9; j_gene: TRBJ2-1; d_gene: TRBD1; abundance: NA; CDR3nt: TGTGCCAGCAGCTTAGCGCAGGGGGCCCACAATGAGCAGTTCTTC; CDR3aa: CASSLAQGAHNEQFF
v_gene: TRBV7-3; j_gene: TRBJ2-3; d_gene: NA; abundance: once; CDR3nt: TGTGCCAGCAGCTTTGGAGGTTTAGATACGCAGTATTTT; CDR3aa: CASSFGGLDTQYF
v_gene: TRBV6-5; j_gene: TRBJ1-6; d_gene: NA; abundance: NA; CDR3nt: TGTGCCAGCAGTTACTCCTACAGGATCAATTCACCCCTCCACTTT; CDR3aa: CASSYSYRINSPLHF
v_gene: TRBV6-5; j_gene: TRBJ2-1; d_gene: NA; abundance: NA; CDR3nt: TGTGCCAGTCCGGTCCGCCCCGGGTTGGAGCAGTTCTTC; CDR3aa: CASPVRPGLEQFF
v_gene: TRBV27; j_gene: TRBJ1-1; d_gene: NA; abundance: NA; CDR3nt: TGTGCCAGCAGTTTATGGGCGAACACTGAAGCTTTCTTT; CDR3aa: CASSLWANTEAFF
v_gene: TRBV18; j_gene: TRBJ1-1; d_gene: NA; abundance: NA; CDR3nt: TGTGCCAGCTCACCAAAGGGAGCCGCTGAAGCTTTCTTT; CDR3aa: CASSPKGAAEAFF
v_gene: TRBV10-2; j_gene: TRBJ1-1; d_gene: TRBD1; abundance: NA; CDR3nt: TGCGCCAGCAGTGAGTCTTGGACAGGGCAAGCTTTCTTT; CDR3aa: CASSESWTGQAFF
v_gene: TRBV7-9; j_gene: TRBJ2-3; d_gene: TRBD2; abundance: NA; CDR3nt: TGTGCCAGCAGTCTTAGCGGGGCAGATACGCAGTATTTT; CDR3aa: CASSLSGADTQYF
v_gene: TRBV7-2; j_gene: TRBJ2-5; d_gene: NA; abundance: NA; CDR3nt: TGTGCCAGCAGCCCCGGGGGAGCGGCAAAAGAGACCCAGTACTTC; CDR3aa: CASSPGGAAKETQYF
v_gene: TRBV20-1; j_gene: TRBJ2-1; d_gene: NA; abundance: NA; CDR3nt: TGCAGTGCTACCCTGGGACACGAGCAGTTCTTC; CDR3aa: CSATLGHEQFF
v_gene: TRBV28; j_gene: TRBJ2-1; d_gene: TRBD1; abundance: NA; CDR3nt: TGTGCCAGCAGTTTGGGGGACAGGGATAAGCAGTTCTTC; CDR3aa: CASSLGDRDKQFF
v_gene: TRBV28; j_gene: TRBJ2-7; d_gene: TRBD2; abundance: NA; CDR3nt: TGTGCCAGCAGTTCGGGACTAGCTAGGTACGAGCAGTACTTC; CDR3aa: CASSSGLARYEQYF
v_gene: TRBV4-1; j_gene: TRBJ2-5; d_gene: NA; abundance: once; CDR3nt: TGCGCCAGCAGCCACCCTTTAACACAGATTATCCAAGAGACCCAGTACTTC; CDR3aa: CASSHPLTQIIQETQYF
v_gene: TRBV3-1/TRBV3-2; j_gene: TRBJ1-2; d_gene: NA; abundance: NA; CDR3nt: TGTGCCAGCAGCCACCTCGGTAGAGGCTACACCTTC; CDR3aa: CASSHLGRGYTF
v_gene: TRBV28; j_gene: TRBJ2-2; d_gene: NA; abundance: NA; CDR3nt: TGTGCCAGCAGTGGCCGGGAGCTGTTTTTT; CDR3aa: CASSGRELFF
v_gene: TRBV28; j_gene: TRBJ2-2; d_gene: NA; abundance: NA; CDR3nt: TGTGCCAGCAGTTTATTGGGGGGAAGCGGGGAGCTGTTTTTT; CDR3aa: CASSLLGGSGELFF
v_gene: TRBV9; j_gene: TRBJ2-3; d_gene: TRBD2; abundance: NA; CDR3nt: TGTGCCAGCAGCGTAGCTTTCGGGGGGACTAGCGGGGCCACAGATACGCAGTATTTT; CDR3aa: CASSVAFGGTSGATDTQYF
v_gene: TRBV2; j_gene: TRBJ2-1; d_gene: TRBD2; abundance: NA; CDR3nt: TGTGCCAGCAGTGAAGGGTGGGAGGGCCAGGATGAGCAGTTCTTC; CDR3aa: CASSEGWEGQDEQFF
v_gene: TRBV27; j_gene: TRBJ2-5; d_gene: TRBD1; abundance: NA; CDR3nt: TGTGCCAGCAGTTTATCTCAGGACCCAGGGGGTGGAGAGACCCAGTACTTC; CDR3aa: CASSLSQDPGGGETQYF
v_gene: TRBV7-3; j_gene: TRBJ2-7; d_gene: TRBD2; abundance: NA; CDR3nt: TGTGCCAGCAGCCGCCCCCTACTAGCGGGAGCCGAGCAGTACTTC; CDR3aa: CASSRPLLAGAEQYF
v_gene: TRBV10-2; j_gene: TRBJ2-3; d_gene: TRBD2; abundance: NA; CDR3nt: TGCGCCAGCGGGCTAGCGGGAGGCCAAGGGTATTTT; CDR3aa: CASGLAGGQGYF
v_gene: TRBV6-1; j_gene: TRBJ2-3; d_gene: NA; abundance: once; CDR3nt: TGTGCCAGCAGTGAGATAGGGCCGAGGGGGTCGGGCACAGATACGCAGTATTTT; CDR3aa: CASSEIGPRGSGTDTQYF
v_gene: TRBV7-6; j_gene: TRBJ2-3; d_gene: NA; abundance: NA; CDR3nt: TGTGCCAGCAGCCCAGATTACACAGATACGCAGTATTTT; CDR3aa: CASSPDYTDTQYF
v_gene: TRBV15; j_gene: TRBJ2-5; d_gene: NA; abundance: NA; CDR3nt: TGTGCCACCAGAGGAAGCGGCCAAGAGACCCAGTACTTC; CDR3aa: CATRGSGQETQYF
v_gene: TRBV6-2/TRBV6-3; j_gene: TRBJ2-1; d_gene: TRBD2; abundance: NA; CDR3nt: TGTGCCAGCAGCCCTGGCGGTAGCGGGAACAATGAGCAGTTCTTC; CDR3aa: CASSPGGSGNNEQFF
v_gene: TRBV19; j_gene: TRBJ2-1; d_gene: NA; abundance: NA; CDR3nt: TGTGCCAGTAGCGGAGGGCCCGACAATGAGCAGTTCTTC; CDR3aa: CASSGGPDNEQFF
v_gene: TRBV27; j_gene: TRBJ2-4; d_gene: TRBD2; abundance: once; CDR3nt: TGTGCCAGCGCGCCCCTACTCCTAGCGGAGAAAGCCAAAAACATTCAGTACTTC; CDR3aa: CASAPLLLAEKAKNIQYF
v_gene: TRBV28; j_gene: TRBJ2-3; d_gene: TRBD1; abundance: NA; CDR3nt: TGTGCCATTCACGGGACAGGGGGGCGTCCCTCCGGCACAGATACGCAGTATTTT; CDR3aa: CAIHGTGGRPSGTDTQYF
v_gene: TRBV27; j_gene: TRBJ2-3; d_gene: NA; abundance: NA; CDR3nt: TGTGCCAGCAGTTCCTCTCAGATTCAGACAGATACGCAGTATTTT; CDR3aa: CASSSSQIQTDTQYF
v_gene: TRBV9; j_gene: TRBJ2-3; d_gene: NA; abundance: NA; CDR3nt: TGTGCCAGCAGCGGTCGACAGAGAATCACAGATACGCAGTATTTT; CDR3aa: CASSGRQRITDTQYF
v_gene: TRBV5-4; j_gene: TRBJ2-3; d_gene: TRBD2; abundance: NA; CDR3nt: TGTGCCAGCAGGGGGACTAGCGGGAGGGTTAAAGATACGCAGTATTTT; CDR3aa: CASRGTSGRVKDTQYF
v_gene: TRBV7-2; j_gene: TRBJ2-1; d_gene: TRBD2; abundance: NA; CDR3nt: TGTGCCAGCAGCTTAGTGGGGACTAGCTCCTACAATGAGCAGTTCTTC; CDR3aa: CASSLVGTSSYNEQFF
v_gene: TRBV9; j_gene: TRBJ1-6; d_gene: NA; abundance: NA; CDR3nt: TGTGCCAGCAGCGTAGGAGGGTTACAAGGATCACCCCTCCACTTT; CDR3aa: CASSVGGLQGSPLHF
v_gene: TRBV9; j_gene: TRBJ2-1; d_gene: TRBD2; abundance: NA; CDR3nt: TGTGCCAGCAGCGTAGCTTGGGGAGGGACTGCCAGCTCCTACAATGAGCAGTTCTTC; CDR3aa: CASSVAWGGTASSYNEQFF
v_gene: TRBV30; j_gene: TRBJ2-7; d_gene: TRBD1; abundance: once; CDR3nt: TGTGCCTGGAGTGTTGGGACAGTTACCTACGAGCAGTACTTC; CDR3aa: CAWSVGTVTYEQYF
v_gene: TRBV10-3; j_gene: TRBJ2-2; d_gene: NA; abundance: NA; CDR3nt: TGTGCCATCAGTGGAGCCCTCACCGGGGAGCTGTTTTTT; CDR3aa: CAISGALTGELFF
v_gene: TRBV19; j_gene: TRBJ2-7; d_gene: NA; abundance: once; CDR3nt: TGTGCCAGTAGTATGGGAGGGGGAAGCTACGAGCAGTACTTC; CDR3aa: CASSMGGGSYEQYF
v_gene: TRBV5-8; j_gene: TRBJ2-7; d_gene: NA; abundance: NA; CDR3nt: TGTGCCAGCAGCCCTAGAGGCACCCCCTACGAGCAGTACTTC; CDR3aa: CASSPRGTPYEQYF
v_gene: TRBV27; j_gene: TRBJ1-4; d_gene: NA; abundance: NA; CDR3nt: TGTGCCAGCAGTTTTTGGCCGGCCGCTAGTGAAAAACTGTTTTTT; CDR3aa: CASSFWPAASEKLFF
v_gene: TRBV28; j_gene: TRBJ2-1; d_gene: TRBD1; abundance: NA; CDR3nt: TGTGCCAGCAGCCCAATCGGGACAGGTAATAATGAGCAGTTCTTC; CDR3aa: CASSPIGTGNNEQFF
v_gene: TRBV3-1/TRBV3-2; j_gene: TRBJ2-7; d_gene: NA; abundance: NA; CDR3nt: TGTGCCAGCAGCCAATCCCTTAGGAGCTACGAGCAGTACTTC; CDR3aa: CASSQSLRSYEQYF
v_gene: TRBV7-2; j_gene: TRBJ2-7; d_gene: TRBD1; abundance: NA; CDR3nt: TGTGCCAGCAGCTTTCAGGGGGCGCGCGAGCAGTACTTC; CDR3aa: CASSFQGAREQYF
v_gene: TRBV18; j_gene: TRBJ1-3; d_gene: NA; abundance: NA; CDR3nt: TGTGCCAGCTCACCGGGCATCTCAGGAAACACCATATATTTT; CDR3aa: CASSPGISGNTIYF
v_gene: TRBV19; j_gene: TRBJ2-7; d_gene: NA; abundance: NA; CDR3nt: TGTGCCAGTACCTCCGGGACAACCCTCTACGAGCAGTACTTC; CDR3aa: CASTSGTTLYEQYF
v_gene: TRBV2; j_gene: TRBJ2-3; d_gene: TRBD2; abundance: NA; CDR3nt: TGTGCCAGCCGCTTCCCGTCGACTAGCGGGCCTTCTAGCACAGATACGCAGTATTTT; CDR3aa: CASRFPSTSGPSSTDTQYF
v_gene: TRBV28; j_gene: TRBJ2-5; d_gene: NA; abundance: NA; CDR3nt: TGTGCCAGCGTACAGACAGGTTCGGATCAAGAGACCCAGTACTTC; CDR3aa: CASVQTGSDQETQYF
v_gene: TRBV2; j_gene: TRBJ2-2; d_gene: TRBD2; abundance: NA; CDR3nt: TGTGCCAGCAACCTAGCGGGAGTGTCCGGGGAGCTGTTTTTT; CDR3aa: CASNLAGVSGELFF
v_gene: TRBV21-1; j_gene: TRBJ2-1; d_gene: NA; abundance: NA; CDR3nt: TGTGCCAGCAGCAATGACGGGACTACCGTCGGCAATGAGCAGTTCTTC; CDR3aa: CASSNDGTTVGNEQFF
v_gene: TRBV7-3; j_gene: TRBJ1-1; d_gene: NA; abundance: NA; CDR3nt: TGTGCCAGCAGGCAAACAGTGAACACTGAAGCTTTCTTT; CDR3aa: CASRQTVNTEAFF